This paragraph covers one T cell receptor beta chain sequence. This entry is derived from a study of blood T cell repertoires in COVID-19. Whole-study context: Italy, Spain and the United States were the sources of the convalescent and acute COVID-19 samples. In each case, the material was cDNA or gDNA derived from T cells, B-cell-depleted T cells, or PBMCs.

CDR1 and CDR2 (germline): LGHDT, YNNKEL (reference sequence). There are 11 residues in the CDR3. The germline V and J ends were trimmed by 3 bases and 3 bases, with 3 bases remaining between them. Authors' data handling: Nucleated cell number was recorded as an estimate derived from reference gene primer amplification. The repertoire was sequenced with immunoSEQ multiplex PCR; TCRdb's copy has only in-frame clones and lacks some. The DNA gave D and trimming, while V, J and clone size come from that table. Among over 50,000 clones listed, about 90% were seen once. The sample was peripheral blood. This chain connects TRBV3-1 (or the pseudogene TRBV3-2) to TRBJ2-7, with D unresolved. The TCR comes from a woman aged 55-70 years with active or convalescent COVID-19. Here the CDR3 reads CASSQSYEQYF. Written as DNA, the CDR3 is TGTGCCAGCAGCCAGAGCTACGAGCAGTACTTC.